This T cell receptor (beta chain) was recovered during a study of cytomegalovirus exposure and HLA in healthy donors. Donors were nominally healthy when sampled, though unrecorded immune exposures were likely. In the PCR, 60 Vbeta and 13 Jbeta primers were used. Libraries were prepared by immunoSEQ multiplex PCR; TCRdb keeps only in-frame clonotypes and omits some of them. The sample contains about 160,000 clones, around four fifths of which appear only once. The CDR3 has 16 residues. CDR1 and CDR2 (germline): ENHRY, SYGVKD. V dropped 4 bases and J dropped 6; count of bases not matched to a gene: 8. The chain joins TRBV10-3 to TRBJ2-1; 11 bases match TRBD2. Sequencing input: PBMCs. The sequence derives from a man aged 45-65 years in good health and CMV-seropositive. Here the CDR3 reads CAISVSGREGRNEQFF. As DNA, the CDR3 is TGTGCCATCAGTGTTAGCGGGAGGGAGGGGCGCAATGAGCAGTTCTTC.